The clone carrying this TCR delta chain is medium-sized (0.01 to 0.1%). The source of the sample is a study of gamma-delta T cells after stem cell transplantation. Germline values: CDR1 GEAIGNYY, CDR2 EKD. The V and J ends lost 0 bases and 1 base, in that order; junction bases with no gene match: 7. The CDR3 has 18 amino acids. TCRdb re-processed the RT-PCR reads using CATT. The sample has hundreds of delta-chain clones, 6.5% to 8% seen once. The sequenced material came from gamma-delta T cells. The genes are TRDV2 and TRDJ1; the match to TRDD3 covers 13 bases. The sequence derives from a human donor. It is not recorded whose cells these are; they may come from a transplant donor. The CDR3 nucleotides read TGTGCCTGTGACACCGTCGGTACTGGGGGATACGCCACCGATAAACTCATCTTT. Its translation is CACDTVGTGGYATDKLIF.